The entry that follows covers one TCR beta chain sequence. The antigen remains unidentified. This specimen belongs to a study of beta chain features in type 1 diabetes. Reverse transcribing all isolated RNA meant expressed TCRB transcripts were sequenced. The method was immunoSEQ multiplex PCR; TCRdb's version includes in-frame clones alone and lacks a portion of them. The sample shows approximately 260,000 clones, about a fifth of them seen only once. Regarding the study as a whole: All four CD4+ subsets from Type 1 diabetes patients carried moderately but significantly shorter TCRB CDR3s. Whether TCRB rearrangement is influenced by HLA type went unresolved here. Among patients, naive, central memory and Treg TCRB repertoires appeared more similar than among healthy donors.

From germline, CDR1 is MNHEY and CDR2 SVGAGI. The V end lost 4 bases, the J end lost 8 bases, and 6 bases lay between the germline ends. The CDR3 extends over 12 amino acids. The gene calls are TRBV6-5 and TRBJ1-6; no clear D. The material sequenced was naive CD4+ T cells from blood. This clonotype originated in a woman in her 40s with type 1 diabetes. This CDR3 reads CASSSIDSPLHF. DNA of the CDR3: TGTGCCAGCAGTTCCATTGATTCACCCCTCCACTTT.